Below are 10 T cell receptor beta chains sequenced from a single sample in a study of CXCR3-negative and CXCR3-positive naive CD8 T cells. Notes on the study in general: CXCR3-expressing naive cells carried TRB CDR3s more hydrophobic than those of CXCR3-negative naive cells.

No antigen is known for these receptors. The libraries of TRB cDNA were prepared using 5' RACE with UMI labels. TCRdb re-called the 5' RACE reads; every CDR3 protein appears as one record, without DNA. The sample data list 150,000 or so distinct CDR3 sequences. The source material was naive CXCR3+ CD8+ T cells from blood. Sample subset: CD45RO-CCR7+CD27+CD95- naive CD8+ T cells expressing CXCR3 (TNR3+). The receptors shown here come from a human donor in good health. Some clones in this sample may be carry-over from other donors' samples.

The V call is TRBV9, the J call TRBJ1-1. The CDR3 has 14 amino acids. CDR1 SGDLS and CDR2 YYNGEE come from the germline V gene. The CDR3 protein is CASSVIALNTEAFF.

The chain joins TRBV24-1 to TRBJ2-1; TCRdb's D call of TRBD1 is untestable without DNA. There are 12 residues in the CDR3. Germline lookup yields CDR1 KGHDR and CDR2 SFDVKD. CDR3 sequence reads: CATSRGPGEQFF.

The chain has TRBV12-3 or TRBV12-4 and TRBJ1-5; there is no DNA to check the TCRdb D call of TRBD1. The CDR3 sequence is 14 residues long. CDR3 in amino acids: CASSSNPGVQPQHF.

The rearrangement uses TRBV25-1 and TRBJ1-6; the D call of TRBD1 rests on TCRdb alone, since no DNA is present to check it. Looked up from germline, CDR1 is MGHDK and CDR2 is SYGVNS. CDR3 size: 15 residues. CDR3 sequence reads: CASSEGLRGNSPLHF. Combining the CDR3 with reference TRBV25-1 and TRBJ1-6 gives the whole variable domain EADIYQTPRYLVIGTGKKITLECSQTMGHDKMYWYQQDPGMELHLIHYSYGVNSTEKGDLSSESTVSRIRTEHFPLTLESARPSHTSQYLCASSEGLRGNSPLHFGNGTRLTVT.

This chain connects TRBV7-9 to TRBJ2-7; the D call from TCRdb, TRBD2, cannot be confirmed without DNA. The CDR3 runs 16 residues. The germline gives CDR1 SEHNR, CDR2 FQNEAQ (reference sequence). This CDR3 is CASSPTGREDSYEQYF.

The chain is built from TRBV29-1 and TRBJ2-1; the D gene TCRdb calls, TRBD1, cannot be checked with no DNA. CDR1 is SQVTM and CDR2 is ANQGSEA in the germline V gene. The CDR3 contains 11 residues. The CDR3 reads CSVEGGPGQFF.

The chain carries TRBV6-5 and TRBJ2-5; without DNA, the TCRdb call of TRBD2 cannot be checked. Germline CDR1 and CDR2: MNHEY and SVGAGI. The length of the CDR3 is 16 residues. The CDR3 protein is CASRSGYRPAGETQYF.

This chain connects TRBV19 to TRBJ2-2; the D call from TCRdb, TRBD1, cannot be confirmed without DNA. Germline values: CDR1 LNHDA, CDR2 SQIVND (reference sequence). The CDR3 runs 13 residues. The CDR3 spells CASNQGMAGELFF.

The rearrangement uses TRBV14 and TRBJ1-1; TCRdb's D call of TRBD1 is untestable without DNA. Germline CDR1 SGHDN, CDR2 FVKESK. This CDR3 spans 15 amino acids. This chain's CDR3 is CASSPIGALNTEAFF.

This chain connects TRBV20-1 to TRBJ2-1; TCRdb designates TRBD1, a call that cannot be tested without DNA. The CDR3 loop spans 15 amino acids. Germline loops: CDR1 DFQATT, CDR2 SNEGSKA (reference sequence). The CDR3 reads CSARDLTGHPNEQFF.